The 19 T cell receptor beta chains reported below all come from one sample, sequenced in a study of blood T cell repertoires in COVID-19. Here immunoSEQ multiplex PCR was the method, and the copy in TCRdb shows in-frame clones only, minus some. This sample has roughly 260,000 clones; 91% occur once, and the top ten carry 2% to 3%. The sample taken for sequencing was peripheral blood. Every receptor here comes from a person aged 18-30 years with COVID-19, enrolled during active disease.

V and J are TRBV7-9 and TRBJ2-6; 7 bases line up with TRBD1. V dropped 3 bases and J dropped 2; count of bases not matched to a gene: 4. The CDR3 runs 16 residues. Per the germline V gene, CDR1 is SEHNR and CDR2 is FQNEAQ (reference sequence). CDR3 sequence: CASSFRQGAGANVLTF. The CDR3 bases are TGTGCCAGCAGCTTTCGACAGGGCGCTGGGGCCAACGTCCTGACTTTC.

The rearrangement uses TRBV6-5 and TRBJ2-7, with TRBD2 as a possible D gene (7 bases). CDR1 is MNHEY and CDR2 is SVGAGI in the germline V gene. Trimming stripped 5 bases from V and 2 bases from J, with 13 bases between. The CDR3 sequence is 14 residues long. Here the CDR3 reads CASSHQGRAYEQYF. The CDR3 coding sequence is TGTGCCAGCAGTCACCAGGGGAGGGCCTACGAGCAGTACTTC.

This clone was seen a few times. This chain links TRBV7-9 with TRBJ2-7; D is possibly TRBD1 (5 bases). CDR3 size: 14 residues. Trimming cost V 5 bases and J 3 bases, with 14 bases left between them. Germline CDR1 and CDR2: SEHNR and FQNEAQ (reference sequence). CDR3 amino acids: CASSTTGIHYEQYF. The CDR3 DNA reads TGTGCCAGCAGCACTACAGGTATACACTACGAGCAGTACTTC.

The chain carries TRBV27 and TRBJ1-2; 8 nucleotides match TRBD1. J lost 6 bases, V lost 7 bases, and 10 bases had no gene match. The CDR3 runs to 14 residues. The germline V gene has CDR1 MNHEY and CDR2 SMNVEV (reference sequence). The CDR3 DNA reads as TGTGCCAGCACCAATCGGACAGGGCCAGATGGCTACACCTTC. Its translation is CASTNRTGPDGYTF.

J is TRBJ1-5 and V is TRBV6-5; possible D gene TRBD1, 5 bases. CDR1 and CDR2 from the germline V gene are MNHEY and SVGAGI. The CDR3 contains 14 residues. V dropped 5 bases and J dropped 3 bases, with 11 bases sitting between them. CDR3 amino acids: CASSTTDSNQPQHF. CDR3 DNA: TGTGCCAGCAGTACGACAGATTCCAATCAGCCCCAGCATTTT.

The V call is TRBV19, the J call TRBJ1-1, with 8 nucleotides matching TRBD1. V lost 5 bases to trimming and J lost 2 bases; unmatched junction nucleotides: 7. Germline CDR1 LNHDA, CDR2 SQIVND (reference sequence). This CDR3 is built from 15 residues. As DNA, the CDR3 is TGTGCCAGTAGTTTTCCAGGGGGCGGAAACACTGAAGCTTTCTTT. This codes for CASSFPGGGNTEAFF.

The chain links TRBV10-2 to TRBJ2-2; 7 bases fit TRBD1. Germline CDR1 is WSHSY and CDR2 is SAAADI. The CDR3 spans 15 residues. V dropped 10 bases and J dropped 3; count of bases not matched to a gene: 11. The CDR3 loop reads CAIKTGQGDTGELFF. The DNA for the CDR3 is TGCGCCATAAAGACGGGGCAGGGGGACACCGGGGAGCTGTTTTTT.

The rearrangement uses TRBV11-1 and TRBJ1-1; TRBD1 is a possible D gene (6 bases). Germline V gives CDR1 SGHAT, CDR2 FQDESV (reference sequence). The CDR3 is 13 residues long. The V and J ends lost 5 bases and 2 bases respectively, with 9 bases between them. The chain's CDR3 is CASSPTGNTEAFF. The CDR3 DNA is TGTGCCAGCAGCCCGACAGGTAACACTGAAGCTTTCTTT.

V gene TRBV18 combines with J gene TRBJ1-4; D perhaps matches TRBD1 (5 bases). V was cut by 3 bases and J by 9 bases, with 11 bases left in between. Germline V CDR1 and CDR2: KGHSH, LQKENI. This CDR3 is 13 amino acids long. The CDR3 region has the DNA TGTGCCAGCTCACCCCGCGGGGCCCAAAAACTGTTTTTT. Its translation is CASSPRGAQKLFF.

The chain recombines TRBV5-5 with TRBJ1-4; the D is unclear. This CDR3 region has 16 residues. CDR1 and CDR2 (germline): SGHKS, YYEKEE (reference sequence). Trimming shortened V by 4 bases and J by 1 base, and 14 bases separated the two germline ends. The CDR3 sequence is CASSPSLTRTNEKLFF. The CDR3 nucleotides read TGTGCCAGCAGCCCCTCCCTCACGAGAACTAATGAAAAACTGTTTTTT.

The table lists this clone with a count of one. The genes are TRBV30 and TRBJ2-1, with D possibly being TRBD1 (6 bases). The germline V gene encodes CDR1 GTSNPN and CDR2 SVGIG (reference sequence). The CDR3 runs to 12 residues. V was clipped by 5 bases and J by 5 bases, with 10 bases between them. Written as DNA, the CDR3 is TGTGCCTGGGGACAGCTAAACAATGAGCAGTTCTTC. Encoded protein: CAWGQLNNEQFF.

The chain uses TRBV25-1 and TRBJ1-3; 8 nucleotides agree with TRBD1. Germline V gene lookup returns CDR1 MGHDK and CDR2 SYGVNS. Trimming removed 5 bases from V and 1 base from J; junction bases left unmatched: 7. The CDR3 runs to 16 residues. CDR3 loop: CASSSRTGLSGNTIYF. CDR3 nucleotide sequence: TGTGCCAGCAGTTCCCGGACAGGGCTTTCTGGAAACACCATATATTTT.

The rearrangement uses TRBV28 and TRBJ2-7; 8 bases are a match to TRBD2. V trimming: 5 bases; J trimming: 3 bases; junction bases outside the gene matches: 9. This CDR3 contains 15 residues. Germline V gives CDR1 MDHEN, CDR2 SYDVKM. CDR3 bases: TGTGCCAGCAGTATTTTTAGCGGGAATGACTACGAGCAGTACTTC. Encoded protein: CASSIFSGNDYEQYF.

The J gene is TRBJ2-1, the V gene TRBV11-2, with TRBD2 identical over 10 bases. V trimming: 1 base; J trimming: 1 base; junction bases outside the gene matches: 4. The CDR3 totals 17 residues. Per germline, CDR1 SGHAT and CDR2 FQNNGV. The CDR3 DNA follows: TGTGCCAGCAGCTTAGGCCTAGCGGGAGTGTCCTACAATGAGCAGTTCTTC. It is translated as CASSLGLAGVSYNEQFF.

The genes are TRBV27 and TRBJ2-7, with TRBD2 as a possible D gene (5 bases). Trimming cost V 4 bases and J 6 bases, with 7 bases left between them. The CDR3 has 11 amino acids. The germline V gene has CDR1 MNHEY and CDR2 SMNVEV (reference sequence). The CDR3 nucleotides read TGTGCCAGCAGTTCAAGCGGCGAGCAGTACTTC. Amino acid sequence: CASSSSGEQYF.

The V gene is TRBV13, the J gene TRBJ1-1, with TRBD1 identical over 9 bases. The CDR3 is made up of 15 amino acids. Germline V CDR1 and CDR2: PRHDT, FYEKMQ (reference sequence). J gave up 8 bases and V 5 bases, and 12 bases lay outside the gene matches. The CDR3 DNA is TGTGCCAGCAGCCATCCCGTGACAGGGGGTAAGGAAGCTTTCTTT. Its translation is CASSHPVTGGKEAFF.

This rearrangement joins TRBV5-4 to TRBJ2-7; 9 bases line up with TRBD2. The ends lost 3 bases at V and 0 bases at J; junction bases unmatched: 4. The CDR3 sequence is 15 residues long. Per germline, CDR1 SGHNT and CDR2 YYREEE (reference sequence). The CDR3 reads CASSYLAGSSYEQYF. The CDR3 region has the DNA TGTGCCAGCAGCTACCTAGCGGGAAGCTCCTACGAGCAGTACTTC.

The chain employs TRBV9 and TRBJ1-2, with 7 bases lining up with TRBD1. V trimming: 5 bases; J trimming: 5 bases; junction bases outside the gene matches: 9. Germline V gene lookup returns CDR1 SGDLS and CDR2 YYNGEE. The CDR3 extends over 14 amino acids. The CDR3 reads CASRDSQGDYGYTF. The CDR3 nucleotides read TGTGCCAGCAGAGATTCCCAGGGGGATTATGGCTACACCTTC.

This clone was counted once. The chain employs TRBV5-1 and TRBJ2-2; D is possibly TRBD1 (6 bases). Germline CDR1 is SGHRS and CDR2 is YFSETQ. The V end was cut by 2 bases, the J end by 0 bases, with 14 bases between. The CDR3 length is 17 residues. The CDR3 is CASSFGLRTANTGELFF. The CDR3 DNA reads TGCGCCAGCAGCTTTGGTCTCCGGACAGCGAACACCGGGGAGCTGTTTTTT.